The 17 T cell receptor beta chains below all came from one sample that was sequenced in a study of OX40 agonist ivuxolimab in advanced cancers. Some clones are missing from TCRdb's copy, which holds only in-frame ones; the method was immunoSEQ multiplex PCR. Seen here are about 6,500 clones, less than 70% observed once, and the top ten hold around 19%. This sample comprised CD4+ or CD8+ T cells sorted from blood, obtained in a trial of the OX40 agonist ivuxolimab. The receptors here all came from an adult with an advanced solid tumor such as melanoma, head and neck, liver or kidney cancer.

The chain carries TRBV19 and TRBJ1-1, with no clear D. This CDR3 is 12 amino acids long. The V gene lost 9 bases and the J gene lost 4 bases, with 12 bases spanning the gap. Germline V CDR1 and CDR2: LNHDA, SQIVND (reference sequence). The CDR3 region is CASLVGLTEAFF. The DNA of the CDR3 is TGTGCCAGCTTAGTCGGGCTCACTGAAGCTTTCTTT.

The chain combines TRBV7-8 with TRBJ1-4; a possible D gene is TRBD1 (5 bases). Germline CDR1 and CDR2: SGHVS and FQNEAQ. Trimming cost V 4 bases and J 5 bases, with 11 bases left between them. There are 14 residues in the CDR3. CDR3 residues: CASSSGGWNEKLFF. The CDR3 nucleotides read TGTGCCAGCAGCTCGGGGGGGTGGAATGAAAAACTGTTTTTT.

The CDR3 nucleotides are TGTGCCAGCAGCCCTGGCAGCTCTGGAAACACCATATATTTT. It yields the protein CASSPGSSGNTIYF. The V and J genes are TRBV7-8 and TRBJ1-3; D unresolved. The CDR3 contains 14 residues. Trimming took 5 bases from V and 0 from J, leaving 8 bases between them. The germline CDR1 and CDR2 sequences are SGHVS and FQNEAQ. Variable domain in full (rest from reference TRBV7-8 and TRBJ1-3): GAGVSQSPRYKVAKRGQDVALRCDPISGHVSLFWYQQALGQGPEFLTYFQNEAQLDKSGLPSDRFFAERPEGSVSTLKIQRTQQEDSAVYLCASSPGSSGNTIYFGEGSWLTVV.

The chain is built from TRBV6-6 and TRBJ2-7; D is perhaps TRBD1 (5 bases). CDR3 length equals 13 residues. Germline CDR1 is MNHNY and CDR2 is SVGAGI (reference sequence). Trimming shortened V by 5 bases and J by 2 bases, and 10 bases separated the two germline ends. The DNA of the CDR3 is TGTGCCAGCAGTCTTGACAGCACCTACGAGCAGTACTTC. Amino acid sequence: CASSLDSTYEQYF.

The rearrangement joins TRBV7-2 to TRBJ2-2; no clear D gene. V lost 1 base, J lost 5 bases, and 5 bases lay in between. Germline V lookup: CDR1 SGHTA, CDR2 FQGNSA. The CDR3 length is 13 residues. The CDR3 here is CASSLDVTGELFF. CDR3 coding DNA: TGTGCCAGCAGCTTAGATGTGACCGGGGAGCTGTTTTTT.

This clone was counted between two and nine times. The chain carries TRBV10-3 and TRBJ2-1; TRBD2 aligns across 14 bases. Trimming cost V 10 bases and J 6 bases; bases outside gene matches: 5. This CDR3 region has 14 residues. The germline V gene encodes CDR1 ENHRY and CDR2 SYGVKD. CDR3 sequence (DNA): TGTGCCACCGGACTAGCGGGAGGAGGCAATGAGCAGTTCTTC. Its protein is CATGLAGGGNEQFF.

This chain connects TRBV2 to TRBJ2-7; TRBD1 aligns across 9 bases. The trim removed 4 bases at V and 2 bases at J, leaving 9 bases unmatched. CDR1 and CDR2 from the germline V gene are SNHLY and FYNNEI. The CDR3 is 16 amino acids. CDR3 sequence reads: CASSVTLRDRAYEQYF. Here the CDR3 DNA reads TGTGCCAGCAGTGTTACCCTGAGGGACAGGGCCTACGAGCAGTACTTC.

This chain connects TRBV2 to TRBJ1-1; D is undetermined. Deletions cut 1 base from V and 0 bases from J, with 12 bases between. CDR3 length: 16 amino acids. Germline lookup yields CDR1 SNHLY and CDR2 FYNNEI. CDR3 sequence: CASSEGLFAMNTEAFF. As DNA, the CDR3 is TGTGCCAGCAGTGAAGGGCTGTTTGCCATGAACACTGAAGCTTTCTTT.

The rearrangement links TRBV7-2 to TRBJ2-7; D gene uncertain. The CDR3 is made up of 13 amino acids. Germline V gene lookup returns CDR1 SGHTA and CDR2 FQGNSA. V shed 3 bases and J shed 1 base, with 7 bases lying between them. The CDR3: CASSFAQSYEQYF. CDR3 nucleotides: TGTGCCAGCAGCTTTGCCCAATCCTACGAGCAGTACTTC.

Only one count was recorded for this clone. The V gene is TRBV2, the J gene TRBJ1-6; D ambiguous. V lost 11 bases to trimming and J lost 3 bases, with 11 bases between them. The germline CDR1 and CDR2 sequences are SNHLY and FYNNEI. The CDR3 is 13 residues long. This CDR3 is CAYVTGYNSPLHF. DNA of the CDR3: TGTGCCTACGTGACCGGCTATAATTCACCCCTCCACTTT. The whole variable domain, filled in from reference TRBV2 and TRBJ1-6, reads EPEVTQTPSHQVTQMGQEVILRCVPISNHLYFYWYRQILGQKVEFLVSFYNNEISEKSEIFDDQFSVERPDGSNFTLKIRSTKLEDSAMYFCAYVTGYNSPLHFGNGTRLTVT.

The chain couples TRBV6-1 to TRBJ1-3; D remains unclear. The germline V and J ends were trimmed by 8 bases and 4 bases, with 15 bases remaining between them. There are 14 residues in the CDR3. Germline V gives CDR1 MNHNS, CDR2 SASEGT. The CDR3: CASPTSGRGNTIYF. CDR3 bases: TGTGCCAGCCCTACATCGGGCCGCGGAAACACCATATATTTT.

This clone is labeled medium-sized. Other DNA variants within this sample encode the same CDR3. The V gene is TRBV7-8, the J gene TRBJ2-7, with 7 positions matching TRBD1. CDR1 and CDR2 (germline): SGHVS, FQNEAQ. Trimming removed 5 bases from V and 0 bases from J; junction bases left unmatched: 7. The CDR3 contains 15 residues. CDR3 DNA sequence: TGTGCCAGCAGCCCACGACAGGGTCCCTCCTACGAGCAGTACTTC. Its translation: CASSPRQGPSYEQYF.

This clone showed up just a few times. This chain links TRBV6-1 with TRBJ1-1; D may be TRBD1 (5 bases). Trimming removed 5 bases at V and 1 base at J, with 11 bases between. This CDR3 is 14 amino acids long. In germline, CDR1 is MNHNS, CDR2 SASEGT. CDR3 in DNA: TGTGCCAGCAGTAAATGGGGGGAGAACACTGAAGCTTTCTTT. Translated, it gives CASSKWGENTEAFF.

CDR3 residues: CASSPQSTGGRFSRSNQPQHF. DNA for the CDR3: TGTGCCAGCAGTCCCCAAAGTACAGGGGGCAGGTTTTCCCGTAGCAATCAGCCCCAGCATTTT. The gene calls are TRBV28 and TRBJ1-5, with 9 bases lining up with TRBD1. CDR1 and CDR2 (germline): MDHEN, SYDVKM. V lost 5 bases and J lost 0; bases outside the gene matches: 20. The CDR3 has 21 residues.

The rearrangement uses TRBV13 and TRBJ1-1, with TRBD1 matching 7 bases. Germline CDR1 and CDR2: PRHDT and FYEKMQ (reference sequence). The CDR3 loop spans 15 amino acids. V was clipped by 2 bases and J by 2 bases; unmatched bases: 5. The CDR3 here is CASSLLGQQNTEAFF. CDR3 coding DNA: TGTGCCAGCAGCTTATTGGGACAGCAAAACACTGAAGCTTTCTTT.

This clone was counted a few times. The chain is built from TRBV7-8 and TRBJ2-7; the D gene is possibly TRBD2 (5 bases). Germline lookup yields CDR1 SGHVS and CDR2 FQNEAQ. This CDR3 is built from 14 residues. Trimming shortened V by 4 bases and J by 2 bases, and 12 bases separated the two germline ends. CDR3 in amino acids: CASSYGPGTYEQYF. CDR3 DNA: TGTGCCAGCAGCTACGGACCGGGAACCTACGAGCAGTACTTC.

The gene calls are TRBV29-1 and TRBJ2-2; D possibly corresponds to TRBD1 (7 bases). V shed 4 bases and J shed 2 bases, with 17 bases lying between them. The germline V gene encodes CDR1 SQVTM and CDR2 ANQGSEA. The CDR3 runs to 16 residues. CDR3 residues: CSVVWRGQINTGELFF. CDR3 DNA: TGCAGCGTTGTATGGCGGGGACAGATTAACACCGGGGAGCTGTTTTTT.